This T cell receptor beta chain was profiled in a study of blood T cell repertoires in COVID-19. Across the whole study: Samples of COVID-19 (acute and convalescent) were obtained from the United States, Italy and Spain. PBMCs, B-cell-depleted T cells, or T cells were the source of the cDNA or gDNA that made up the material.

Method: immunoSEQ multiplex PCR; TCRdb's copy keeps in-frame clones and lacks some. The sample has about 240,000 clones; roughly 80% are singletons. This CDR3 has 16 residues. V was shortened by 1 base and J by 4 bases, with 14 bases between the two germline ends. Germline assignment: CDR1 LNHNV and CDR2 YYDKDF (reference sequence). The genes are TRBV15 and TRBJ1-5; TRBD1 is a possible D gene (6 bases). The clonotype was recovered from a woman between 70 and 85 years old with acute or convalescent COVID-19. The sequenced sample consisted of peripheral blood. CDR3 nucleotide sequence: TGTGCCACCAGCAGAGGCCAGGGGTCGTTAAATCAGCCCCAGCATTTT. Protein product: CATSRGQGSLNQPQHF.